Following are 21 T cell receptor beta chains from one sample sequenced in a study of blood T cell repertoires in COVID-19. This table comes from immunoSEQ multiplex PCR, and its TCRdb copy is limited to in-frame clones, with some not included. Here the sample spans roughly 220,000 clones, 80% to 90% being singletons. Sequencing input: PBMCs or T cells enriched from blood (not recorded which). The receptors were gathered from a woman aged 40 to 55 with acute COVID-19.

The gene calls are TRBV7-9 and TRBJ1-1; a weak D match, TRBD1 (5 bases). The CDR3 loop spans 14 amino acids. Trimming left V 5 bases short and J 7 bases short, with 17 bases between. Germline CDR1 is SEHNR and CDR2 is FQNEAQ (reference sequence). The CDR3 spells CASSHAGGGFEAFF. The CDR3 DNA follows: TGTGCCAGCAGCCACGCTGGGGGGGGGTTTGAAGCTTTCTTT.

V and J are TRBV5-5 and TRBJ2-1; no definite D call. CDR3 size: 13 residues. V gave up 5 bases and J gave up 6 bases, with 12 bases separating them. Germline CDR1 is SGHKS and CDR2 is YYEKEE (reference sequence). CDR3 nucleotides: TGTGCCAGCAGATTAAGTCTCAGCAATGAGCAGTTCTTC. Translated, it gives CASRLSLSNEQFF.

CDR3: CASSNSKTEAFF. The CDR3 DNA reads TGTGCCAGCAGTAACAGTAAAACTGAAGCTTTCTTT. The chain recombines TRBV6-2 or TRBV6-3 with TRBJ1-1, with D unclear. This CDR3 has 12 residues. The V gene lost 5 bases and the J gene lost 5 bases, with 9 bases spanning the gap. CDR1 and CDR2 (germline): MNHEY, SVGEGT.

The chain recombines TRBV5-4 with TRBJ2-7; possible D gene TRBD1, 5 bases. The CDR3 length is 14 residues. The germline V gene has CDR1 SGHNT and CDR2 YYREEE (reference sequence). The V end was cut by 0 bases, the J end by 0 bases, with 7 bases between. In DNA, the CDR3 is TGTGCCAGCAGCTTGGACAGGAGCTCCTACGAGCAGTACGTC. Translation: CASSLDRSSYEQYV.

The chain links TRBV6-6 to TRBJ1-6; TRBD1 matches 8 bases. J was trimmed by 0 bases and V by 5 bases; bases with no gene match: 15. Germline V gene sequence: CDR1 MNHNY, CDR2 SVGAGI (reference sequence). This CDR3 spans 20 amino acids. CDR3: CASSPNSQGAYSSYNSPLHF. The DNA for the CDR3 is TGTGCCAGCAGTCCTAACAGTCAGGGGGCGTACAGCTCCTATAATTCACCCCTCCACTTT.

This chain connects TRBV27 to TRBJ1-5; D perhaps matches TRBD1 (5 bases). CDR1 is MNHEY, CDR2 SMNVEV, per germline (reference sequence). Trimming removed 0 bases from V and 4 bases from J, with 13 bases in between. The CDR3 contains 16 residues. CDR3 nucleotide sequence: TGTGCCAGCAGTTTATCGCGGGACGGACCAAATCAGCCCCAGCATTTT. Residues: CASSLSRDGPNQPQHF.

The gene calls are TRBV12-3 or TRBV12-4 and TRBJ2-7; D is perhaps TRBD1 (6 bases). Trimming cost V 5 bases and J 4 bases, with 9 bases left between them. The CDR3 has 12 amino acids. The CDR3 sequence is CASSPQGYEQYF. The CDR3 coding sequence is TGTGCCAGCAGTCCTCAGGGGTACGAGCAGTACTTC.

The gene calls are TRBV5-8 and TRBJ1-1; TRBD1 aligns across 9 bases. The V segment lost 3 bases and the J segment 1 base; nucleotides outside the gene matches: 7. This CDR3 region has 16 residues. The germline V gene has CDR1 SGHTS and CDR2 YDEGEE. The CDR3 region has the DNA TGTGCCAGCAGCTCCGGGACAGGGTTGGGGAACACTGAAGCTTTCTTT. It yields the protein CASSSGTGLGNTEAFF.

A few counts support this clone. The rearrangement links TRBV19 to TRBJ1-2; D is possibly TRBD1 (6 bases). CDR1 is LNHDA and CDR2 is SQIVND in the germline V gene (reference sequence). The ends were cut back, 3 bases at V and 2 bases at J, with 13 bases in the middle. The CDR3 is 15 amino acids. In nucleotides, the CDR3 is TGTGCCAGTAGTATCCCGGCAGGGGCGAACTATGGCTACACCTTC. This encodes CASSIPAGANYGYTF.

The J gene is TRBJ1-2, the V gene TRBV19; 8 bases fit TRBD1. J lost 8 bases, V lost 3 bases, and 14 bases had no gene match. Germline values: CDR1 LNHDA, CDR2 SQIVND (reference sequence). This CDR3 contains 16 residues. CDR3 loop: CASSISPPGQARGYTF. CDR3 sequence (DNA): TGTGCCAGTAGTATTTCCCCTCCGGGACAGGCACGCGGCTACACCTTC.

The J gene is TRBJ1-5, the V gene TRBV24-1; 9 nucleotides line up with TRBD1. Germline lookup yields CDR1 KGHDR and CDR2 SFDVKD. V lost 3 bases and J lost 7; bases outside the gene matches: 6. The CDR3 totals 15 residues. Here the CDR3 reads CATSDPLQGAQPQHF. CDR3 sequence (DNA): TGTGCCACCAGTGATCCTCTACAGGGGGCACAGCCCCAGCATTTT.

This clone was detected a few times. The gene calls are TRBV7-7 and TRBJ2-1, with 12 bases aligning to TRBD2. The CDR3 is 15 residues long. CDR1 and CDR2 (germline): SSHAT, FNYEAQ (reference sequence). The CDR3 nucleotides read TGTGCTGTTAGACTAGCGGGGGACTTTAGCGATGAGCAGTTCTTC. It specifies CAVRLAGDFSDEQFF. The variable domain in full, with the rest retrieved from reference TRBV7-7 and TRBJ2-1, is GAGVSQSPRYKVTKRGQDVTLRCDPISSHATLYWYQQALGQGPEFLTYFNYEAQPDKSGLPSDRFSAERPEGSISTLTIQRTEQRDSAMYRCAVRLAGDFSDEQFFGPGTRLTVL.

This clone came up once. The gene calls are TRBV10-1 and TRBJ1-6; D may be TRBD1 (5 bases). There are 16 residues in the CDR3. V lost 6 bases and J 6 bases, leaving 18 bases between the germline ends. Germline V CDR1 and CDR2: WNHNN, SYGVQD (reference sequence). The CDR3 reads CASSQGPKTANSPLHF. As DNA, the CDR3 is TGCGCCAGCAGCCAGGGTCCTAAAACGGCTAATTCACCCCTCCACTTT.

The V and J genes are TRBV7-3 and TRBJ2-5; D is undetermined. Germline loops: CDR1 SGHTA, CDR2 FQGTGA. Between the trimmed V and J ends, which lost 3 bases and 1 base, there was a span of 6 bases. The CDR3 has 13 residues. The CDR3 loop is CASSLMAQETQYF. The CDR3 DNA follows: TGTGCCAGCAGCTTGATGGCCCAAGAGACCCAGTACTTC. The full variable domain, in which reference TRBV7-3 and TRBJ2-5 provide the parts outside the CDR3, is GAGVSQTPSNKVTEKGKYVELRCDPISGHTALYWYRQSLGQGPEFLIYFQGTGAADDSGLPNDRFFAVRPEGSVSTLKIQRTERGDSAVYLCASSLMAQETQYFGPGTRLLVL.

The rearrangement uses TRBV5-6 and TRBJ1-2, with D possibly matching TRBD1 (5 bases). The CDR3 extends over 15 amino acids. CDR1 and CDR2 (germline): SGHDT, YYEEEE. Trimming stripped 2 bases from V and 2 bases from J, with 13 bases between. This CDR3 reads CASSLTTGVNYGYTF. The CDR3 DNA sequence: TGTGCCAGCAGCTTAACTACAGGAGTCAACTATGGCTACACCTTC.

The chain has TRBV3-1 (or the pseudogene TRBV3-2) and TRBJ1-4; TRBD1 aligns across 7 bases. Trimming at V came to 6 bases and at J to 7 bases, leaving 2 bases not matched to a gene. Germline values: CDR1 LGHDT, CDR2 YNNKEL (reference sequence). This CDR3 has 12 amino acids. In nucleotides, the CDR3 is TGTGCCAGCAGAGGGGGCGGTGAAAAACTGTTTTTT. As protein: CASRGGGEKLFF.

V gene TRBV11-1 combines with J gene TRBJ1-1; 7 positions agree with TRBD1. CDR1 and CDR2 (germline): SGHAT, FQDESV (reference sequence). V gave up 3 bases and J gave up 11 bases; unmatched junction bases: 9. The CDR3 is made up of 13 amino acids. The CDR3 sequence is CASSLEGAGRAFF. The CDR3 region has the DNA TGTGCCAGCAGCTTGGAGGGGGCAGGGCGTGCTTTCTTT.

Only one count was recorded for this clone. The chain carries TRBV5-1 and TRBJ1-2, with D hard to call. The CDR3 has 14 residues. The germline V gene encodes CDR1 SGHRS and CDR2 YFSETQ. The V gene lost 2 bases and the J gene lost 0 bases, with 8 bases spanning the gap. CDR3 amino acids: CASSFDSANYGYTF. The CDR3 DNA reads as TGCGCCAGCAGCTTCGACTCAGCTAACTATGGCTACACCTTC.

This clone was observed a single time. This chain connects TRBV3-1 (or the pseudogene TRBV3-2) to TRBJ2-7; weak D call: TRBD1 (6 bases). The CDR3 contains 14 residues. CDR1 is LGHDT and CDR2 is YNNKEL in the germline V gene (reference sequence). V was clipped by 1 base and J by 4 bases, with 11 bases between them. CDR3 DNA: TGTGCCAGCAGCCAAGGTCTACAGGGATACGAGCAGTACGTC. Translation gives CASSQGLQGYEQYV.

The chain employs TRBV4-1 and TRBJ1-5, with D unclear. Germline V gene lookup returns CDR1 MGHRA and CDR2 YSYEKL. This CDR3 spans 14 amino acids. Trimming took 1 base from V and 7 from J, leaving 11 bases between them. The CDR3 nucleotides read TGCGCCAGCAGCCAAGTGAGGGTCGGGCAGCCCCAGCATTTT. Its protein product is CASSQVRVGQPQHF.

This clone appeared a few times. The V and J genes are TRBV4-2 and TRBJ1-2; TRBD1 agrees at 7 bases. Germline assignment: CDR1 LGHNA and CDR2 YNFKEQ. There are 15 residues in the CDR3. V dropped 0 bases and J dropped 4; count of bases not matched to a gene: 5. CDR3: CASSQDGRGVYGYTF. The CDR3 nucleotides are TGTGCCAGCAGCCAAGACGGCAGGGGGGTCTATGGCTACACCTTC.